This T cell receptor beta chain was recovered during a study of T cell responses to AZD1222 COVID-19 vaccine. To note about this clone: What it binds is not known.

Study-level results: Spike-specific TCR breadth and depth went up after people got two AZD1222 doses. Donors were chiefly white British, with a greater number of females, and clonal diversity was perhaps underestimated.

Clones were read by immunoSEQ multiplex PCR, and TCRdb kept only the in-frame ones, dropping some. Of roughly 150,000 clones listed, 85% to 90% are singletons. The source material was peripheral blood, sampled on day 0 of AZD1222 vaccination. The clonotype comes from an adult in good health.

The CDR3, as DNA: TGCAGCGTTGTAACTCAAGAGACCCAGTACTTC. Amino acid sequence: CSVVTQETQYF. The rearrangement links TRBV29-1 to TRBJ2-5; D unresolved. V dropped 4 bases and J dropped 2 bases, with 5 bases sitting between them. The CDR3 is made up of 11 amino acids. The germline V gene encodes CDR1 SQVTM and CDR2 ANQGSEA. Full variable domain (outside the CDR3, taken from reference TRBV29-1 and TRBJ2-5): SAVISQKPSRDICQRGTSLTIQCQVDSQVTMMFWYRQQPGQSLTLIATANQGSEATYESGFVIDKFPISRPNLTFSTLTVSNMSPEDSSIYLCSVVTQETQYFGPGTRLLVL.